Shown below are 18 T cell receptor beta chains from a single sample sequenced in a study of blood T cell repertoires in COVID-19. The repertoire was sequenced with immunoSEQ multiplex PCR; TCRdb's copy has only in-frame clones and lacks some. The repertoire includes approximately 500,000 clones, 70% to 90% of them detected once, and roughly 3.2% sits in the top ten. Source material: peripheral blood. These receptors all come from a human donor in a cohort sampled during active COVID-19.

This chain connects TRBV15 to TRBJ1-5, with D perhaps matching TRBD1 (6 bases). The CDR3 runs 15 residues. Germline V gives CDR1 LNHNV, CDR2 YYDKDF (reference sequence). The V gene lost 0 bases and the J gene lost 8 bases, with 14 bases spanning the gap. The CDR3 DNA reads as TGTGCCACCAGCAGAGATCCGGGGGGGGCTAAGCCCCAGCATTTT. Protein: CATSRDPGGAKPQHF.

A few counts support this clone. The chain uses TRBV6-5 and TRBJ1-4, with unresolved D. Germline CDR1 and CDR2: MNHEY and SVGAGI. V lost 5 bases to trimming and J lost 3 bases, with 10 bases between them. CDR3 length: 14 residues. The CDR3 region is CASSPRRANEKLFF. The CDR3 DNA follows: TGTGCCAGCAGTCCTCGGAGGGCTAATGAAAAACTGTTTTTT.

The genes are TRBV27 and TRBJ1-2, with a possible D match to TRBD1 (5 bases). The CDR3 is 14 residues long. CDR1 is MNHEY, CDR2 SMNVEV, per germline (reference sequence). The V end was cut by 6 bases, the J end by 5 bases, with 16 bases between. In DNA, the CDR3 is TGTGCCAGCAGACCCGACAGAAGTGTATATGGCTACACCTTC. Residues: CASRPDRSVYGYTF.

V is TRBV6-5 and J is TRBJ1-1; D perhaps matches TRBD1 (5 bases). Germline CDR1 reads MNHEY; CDR2 reads SVGAGI. This CDR3 is built from 14 residues. V was shortened by 6 bases and J by 10 bases, with 21 bases between the two germline ends. CDR3: CASSPRGELPLAFF. The CDR3, as DNA: TGTGCCAGCAGCCCGCGGGGGGAACTCCCCCTAGCTTTCTTT.

V and J are TRBV27 and TRBJ1-6, with D possibly matching TRBD1 (5 bases). CDR3 length: 14 amino acids. Germline values: CDR1 MNHEY, CDR2 SMNVEV (reference sequence). Trimming cost V 4 bases and J 3 bases, with 7 bases left between them. The CDR3 protein is CASSWGNYNSPLHF. As DNA, the CDR3 is TGTGCCAGCAGTTGGGGCAACTATAATTCACCCCTCCACTTT.

The V gene is TRBV7-2, the J gene TRBJ1-2; possible D gene TRBD1, 6 bases. The V gene's germline CDR1 is SGHTA and CDR2 FQGNSA. CDR3 length: 12 amino acids. V was cut by 1 base and J by 6 bases, with 6 bases left in between. CDR3 nucleotide sequence: TGTGCCAGCAGCTTAGGGGGGCATGGCTACACCTTC. This encodes CASSLGGHGYTF.

The chain joins TRBV7-8 to TRBJ2-7, with unresolved D. The V gene's germline CDR1 is SGHVS and CDR2 FQNEAQ. This CDR3 is 15 amino acids long. Trimming took 5 bases from V and 3 from J, leaving 17 bases between them. The CDR3 reads CASSRALEPVYEQYF. The CDR3, as DNA: TGTGCCAGCAGCCGCGCTTTAGAACCGGTCTACGAGCAGTACTTC.

J is TRBJ1-5 and V is TRBV29-1; D gene unclear. CDR3 length: 17 amino acids. Trimming removed 0 bases from V and 4 bases from J, with 19 bases in between. From germline, CDR1 is SQVTM and CDR2 ANQGSEA. The CDR3 DNA reads as TGCAGCGTTGAAGACTTATGGGCCCCCCGAGTAAATCAGCCCCAGCATTTT. Its protein product is CSVEDLWAPRVNQPQHF.

This clone has a count of ten or more. The chain has TRBV28 and TRBJ2-5; D possibly corresponds to TRBD2 (6 bases). Germline V gene data show CDR1 as MDHEN and CDR2 as SYDVKM. The CDR3 sequence is 16 residues long. Trimming cost V 3 bases and J 0 bases, with 14 bases left between them. The CDR3 here is CASSFGGEAYQETQYF. In nucleotides, the CDR3 is TGTGCCAGCAGTTTTGGCGGGGAAGCTTACCAAGAGACCCAGTACTTC.

This clone was counted at least ten times. CDR3 DNA: TGTGCCAGCAGCTTCGGAACAGTCTCCTACGAGCAGTACTTC. It specifies CASSFGTVSYEQYF. J is TRBJ2-7 and V is TRBV5-6, with D uncertain. The V end lost 2 bases, the J end lost 0 bases, and 9 bases lay between the germline ends. This CDR3 contains 14 residues. Germline values: CDR1 SGHDT, CDR2 YYEEEE.

This clone was counted a single time. This sequence joins TRBV14 and TRBJ1-1; D is possibly TRBD1 (5 bases). The V end was cut by 4 bases, the J end by 8 bases, with 14 bases between. The CDR3 is 13 residues long. Germline CDR1 reads SGHDN; CDR2 reads FVKESK. The CDR3 loop is CASSLQREGEAFF. The CDR3 nucleotides are TGTGCCAGCAGCCTTCAACGGGAGGGGGAAGCTTTCTTT.

As regards this clone: Other nucleotide sequences in the sample specify the same CDR3. This chain joins TRBV11-3 and TRBJ1-1; D is unresolved. Trimming took 5 bases from V and 1 from J, leaving 8 bases between them. Per the germline V gene, CDR1 is SGHNT and CDR2 is YENEEA. The CDR3 covers 13 residues. The CDR3 here is CASSLTRNTEAFF. CDR3 coding DNA: TGTGCCAGCAGCCTCACTCGGAACACTGAAGCTTTCTTT.

This chain joins TRBV6-5 and TRBJ2-7, with 9 bases identical to TRBD2. Germline values: CDR1 MNHEY, CDR2 SVGAGI. The CDR3 consists of 14 residues. V dropped 7 bases and J dropped 3; count of bases not matched to a gene: 7. The CDR3 spells CASTRASGNYEQYF. CDR3 DNA: TGTGCCAGCACAAGGGCTAGCGGGAACTACGAGCAGTACTTC.

This chain uses TRBV29-1 with TRBJ2-5; 12 bases fit TRBD2. CDR3 length: 13 residues. The V gene's germline CDR1 is SQVTM and CDR2 ANQGSEA. Trimming cost V 5 bases and J 6 bases; bases outside gene matches: 4. CDR3 coding DNA: TGCAGCGTTCTGACTAGCGGGAGTCAGACCCAGTACTTC. Translated: CSVLTSGSQTQYF.

The chain links TRBV28 to TRBJ2-5; a possible D gene is TRBD2 (6 bases). Germline V gene sequence: CDR1 MDHEN, CDR2 SYDVKM. The ends were cut back, 0 bases at V and 9 bases at J, with 17 bases in the middle. The CDR3 contains 15 residues. CDR3 region: CASSLWGSGTAAQYF. In DNA, the CDR3 is TGTGCCAGCAGTTTATGGGGTAGCGGCACCGCGGCCCAGTACTTC.

The V and J genes are TRBV6-6 and TRBJ2-7; 8 bases are shared with TRBD1. The CDR3 contains 15 residues. Losses at the gene ends were 6 bases for V and 3 bases for J; bases not matched to a gene: 10. CDR1 and CDR2 from the germline V gene are MNHNY and SVGAGI (reference sequence). DNA of the CDR3: TGTGCCAGCAGATATGGACAGGGCGCTTACTACGAGCAGTACTTC. Translating it yields CASRYGQGAYYEQYF.

The genes are TRBV19 and TRBJ1-1; D is undetermined. The V gene's germline CDR1 is LNHDA and CDR2 SQIVND (reference sequence). The CDR3 runs to 12 residues. V was pared by 5 bases and J by 5 bases, with 9 bases between. For the CDR3, the DNA is TGTGCCAGTAGTTGGAGGGAAACTGAAGCTTTCTTT. Its translation: CASSWRETEAFF. Using reference TRBV19 and TRBJ1-1 for the parts outside the CDR3, the full variable domain is DGGITQSPKYLFRKEGQNVTLSCEQNLNHDAMYWYRQDPGQGLRLIYYSQIVNDFQKGDIAEGYSVSREKKESFPLTVTSAQKNPTAFYLCASSWRETEAFFGQGTRLTVV.

V usage is TRBV27 and J usage is TRBJ2-3; 8 positions agree with TRBD1. CDR1 MNHEY and CDR2 SMNVEV come from the germline V gene (reference sequence). V shed 3 bases and J 4 bases; nucleotides not matched to a gene: 9. The CDR3 length is 16 residues. The CDR3 protein is CASSFLERQGPDTQYF. In DNA form, the CDR3 reads TGTGCCAGCAGTTTCCTTGAAAGACAGGGGCCAGATACGCAGTATTTT.